The 8 T cell receptor beta chains reported below all come from one sample, sequenced in a study of blood T cell repertoires in COVID-19. Some clones are missing from TCRdb's copy, which holds only in-frame ones; the method was immunoSEQ multiplex PCR. The sample includes 90,000 to 150,000 clones, about 80% seen only once; the top ten take 6.2%. Source material: peripheral blood. These receptors originate from a man between 65 and 85 years old with acute or convalescent COVID-19.

This clone showed up just once. The chain couples TRBV7-3 to TRBJ2-1; 8 nucleotides match TRBD2. The CDR3 loop spans 16 amino acids. V trimming: 5 bases; J trimming: 6 bases; junction bases outside the gene matches: 12. Germline V gene sequence: CDR1 SGHTA, CDR2 FQGTGA. The CDR3 here is CASSATSGKALNEQFF. DNA for the CDR3: TGTGCCAGCAGCGCAACTAGCGGAAAAGCCCTCAATGAGCAGTTCTTC.

The gene calls are TRBV7-2 and TRBJ2-1; possibly TRBD2 for D (5 bases). The CDR3 has 13 amino acids. Trimming shortened V by 3 bases and J by 7 bases, and 10 bases separated the two germline ends. The germline CDR1 and CDR2 sequences are SGHTA and FQGNSA. CDR3 coding DNA: TGTGCCAGCAGCTTTCCGGGATTGAATGAGCAGTTCTTC. This codes for CASSFPGLNEQFF.

This clone was detected once. V gene TRBV27 combines with J gene TRBJ2-3; 10 bases are shared with TRBD2. Unmatched junction bases numbered 4, after V lost 7 bases and J lost 0 bases. The CDR3 covers 15 residues. The germline CDR1 and CDR2 sequences are MNHEY and SMNVEV (reference sequence). This CDR3 reads CASNPSGSSTDTQYF. Written as DNA, the CDR3 is TGTGCCAGCAACCCTAGCGGGAGTAGCACAGATACGCAGTATTTT.

The CDR3 protein is CASSSSASSGNTIYF. The CDR3 DNA is TGTGCCAGCAGTTCCTCAGCCTCCTCTGGAAACACCATATATTTT. The rearrangement uses TRBV6-5 and TRBJ1-3; D is ambiguous. Deletions cut 4 bases from V and 0 bases from J, with 10 bases between. The V gene's germline CDR1 is MNHEY and CDR2 SVGAGI. CDR3 length equals 15 residues.

The rearrangement joins TRBV5-6 to TRBJ2-5; 9 nucleotides align to TRBD1. CDR1 SGHDT and CDR2 YYEEEE come from the germline V gene. CDR3 size: 15 residues. With 4 bases clipped from V and 1 base from J, the junction kept 5 bases outside the gene matches. In nucleotides, the CDR3 is TGTGCCAGCAGCAACAGGGGGCAGGGCCAAGAGACCCAGTACTTC. Translating it yields CASSNRGQGQETQYF.

This rearrangement joins TRBV3-1 (or the pseudogene TRBV3-2) to TRBJ2-7; 7 bases align to TRBD1. Looked up from germline, CDR1 is LGHDT and CDR2 is YNNKEL (reference sequence). V was pared by 4 bases and J by 4 bases, with 7 bases of the junction left unmatched. There are 14 residues in the CDR3. The CDR3 nucleotides are TGTGCCAGCAGCCTGGGTCCCAGGGGGTACGAGCAGTACTTC. Protein sequence: CASSLGPRGYEQYF.

The gene calls are TRBV11-1 and TRBJ2-3; possibly TRBD2 for D (6 bases). The CDR3 sequence is 15 residues long. Germline V gene data show CDR1 as SGHAT and CDR2 as FQDESV (reference sequence). The germline V and J ends were trimmed by 5 bases and 4 bases, with 16 bases remaining between them. CDR3 coding DNA: TGTGCCAGCAGCCCCGGGACGGGGGAGGCAGATACGCAGTATTTT. It specifies CASSPGTGEADTQYF.

This chain uses TRBV10-3 with TRBJ1-2, with D perhaps matching TRBD1 (6 bases). The CDR3 has 14 residues. Trimming removed 4 bases from V and 6 bases from J, with 15 bases in between. Germline CDR1 and CDR2: ENHRY and SYGVKD. DNA for the CDR3: TGTGCCATCAGTGCGTCTTACAGGGATGATGGCTACACCTTC. This gives the protein CAISASYRDDGYTF.